The 22 T cell receptor beta chains below come from one sample, sequenced in a study of graft-versus-host responses after intestinal transplantation. The method was immunoSEQ multiplex PCR; TCRdb's version includes in-frame clones alone and lacks a portion of them. The sample holds more than 65,000 clones, 92% seen once. The antigens of these receptors remain unknown. Sequencing was performed on unstimulated CD8+ T cells sorted from spleen or lymph node cells, taken before transplant. The receptors derive from a human donor who was the organ donor for an intestinal transplant.

This chain uses TRBV4-1 with TRBJ2-1, with D uncertain. CDR3 length: 12 residues. V was cut by 3 bases and J by 8 bases, with 8 bases left in between. In germline, CDR1 is MGHRA, CDR2 YSYEKL. The CDR3 reads CASSQVTDEQFF. CDR3 sequence (DNA): TGCGCCAGCAGCCAGGTGACTGATGAGCAGTTCTTC.

V gene TRBV19 combines with J gene TRBJ1-5; 8 bases fit TRBD1. The CDR3 consists of 16 residues. The V gene end was trimmed by 3 bases and the J gene end by 7 bases; junction bases not matched to a gene: 11. Germline CDR1 is LNHDA and CDR2 is SQIVND (reference sequence). In nucleotides, the CDR3 is TGTGCCAGTAGTATGTTCGGACAGGGTAATTTACAGCCCCAGCATTTT. Encoded protein: CASSMFGQGNLQPQHF.

The sample holds one count of this clone. Here the CDR3 reads CASSWRQGRNGYTF. CDR3 DNA sequence: TGTGCCAGCAGCTGGCGACAGGGAAGGAATGGCTACACCTTC. V gene TRBV5-6 combines with J gene TRBJ1-2, with 7 bases matching TRBD1. V was clipped by 3 bases and J by 6 bases; unmatched bases: 8. Germline V gene sequence: CDR1 SGHDT, CDR2 YYEEEE. The CDR3 covers 14 residues.

V is TRBV5-1 and J is TRBJ2-7, with a possible D match to TRBD1 (6 bases). V lost 5 bases, J lost 1 base, and 10 bases lay in between. The CDR3 sequence is 13 residues long. CDR1 is SGHRS and CDR2 is YFSETQ in the germline V gene. The CDR3 spells CASRVDSSYEQYF. CDR3 sequence (DNA): TGCGCCAGCAGGGTGGACAGTTCCTACGAGCAGTACTTC.

Worth noting for this clone: The sample has other DNA sequences that encode this CDR3 too. This chain uses TRBV27 with TRBJ2-7; TRBD1 matches 9 bases. Germline CDR1 and CDR2: MNHEY and SMNVEV (reference sequence). Trimming cost V 5 bases and J 3 bases; bases outside gene matches: 2. This CDR3 has 13 residues. CDR3 loop: CASSPGQGYEQYF. The CDR3 DNA reads as TGTGCCAGCAGTCCGGGACAGGGCTACGAGCAGTACTTC.

This clone was detected a few times. The V call is TRBV9, the J call TRBJ2-1; weak D call: TRBD2 (5 bases). The CDR3 has 15 residues. Germline CDR1 SGDLS, CDR2 YYNGEE. V was pared by 0 bases and J by 3 bases, with 10 bases between. Here the CDR3 reads CASSVEASYYNEQFF. In nucleotides, the CDR3 is TGTGCCAGCAGCGTAGAAGCTAGCTACTACAATGAGCAGTTCTTC.

The V gene is TRBV5-6, the J gene TRBJ2-1; D ambiguous. The CDR3 has 15 residues. CDR1 and CDR2 (germline): SGHDT, YYEEEE. Trimming shortened V by 0 bases and J by 4 bases, and 11 bases separated the two germline ends. CDR3 loop: CASSLVEETYNEQFF. The CDR3 region has the DNA TGTGCCAGCAGCTTGGTTGAGGAAACATACAATGAGCAGTTCTTC.

This clone was seen a handful of times. One end of the junction varies from germline; a read error may be responsible. The chain carries TRBV10-3 and TRBJ1-1; tentative D call: TRBD1 (5 bases). CDR3 length: 17 residues. Germline values: CDR1 ENHRY, CDR2 SYGVKD. CDR3 region: CAISETIGHSENAEAFF. The CDR3 DNA follows: TGTGCCATCAGTGAGACCATCGGACACTCCGAGAACGCTGAAGCTTTCTTT.

J is TRBJ1-6 and V is TRBV7-9; 9 bases agree with TRBD1. This CDR3 is 14 amino acids long. After removal of 4 bases from V and 10 bases from J, the junction contained 5 bases not matched to a gene. The germline CDR1 and CDR2 sequences are SEHNR and FQNEAQ (reference sequence). CDR3: CASSSGTGRSPLHF. The CDR3 DNA sequence: TGTGCCAGCAGCTCCGGGACAGGGAGATCACCCCTCCACTTT.

The gene calls are TRBV11-2 and TRBJ2-3, with D uncertain. CDR3 size: 14 residues. The V end lost 2 bases, the J end lost 5 bases, and 11 bases lay between the germline ends. The germline CDR1 and CDR2 sequences are SGHAT and FQNNGV. The CDR3, as DNA: TGTGCCAGCAGCTTATTTACGTCCGGAGATACGCAGTATTTT. Protein: CASSLFTSGDTQYF.

This chain connects TRBV18 to TRBJ1-5; D not certain. This CDR3 contains 14 residues. The V gene lost 6 bases and the J gene lost 4 bases, with 13 bases spanning the gap. Germline V lookup: CDR1 KGHSH, CDR2 LQKENI. The CDR3 loop reads CASSHGEGNQPQHF. CDR3 in DNA: TGTGCCAGCTCCCACGGGGAAGGGAATCAGCCCCAGCATTTT.

The CDR3 loop reads CASSRGPQTNEKLFF. Here the CDR3 DNA reads TGCGCCAGCAGCCGGGGGCCACAGACTAATGAAAAACTGTTTTTT. The chain has TRBV4-1 and TRBJ1-4; possible D gene TRBD1, 6 bases. Germline-derived CDR1 and CDR2 are MGHRA and YSYEKL. The CDR3 length is 15 residues. Trimming cost V 4 bases and J 2 bases, with 11 bases left between them.

As for this clone: The sample contains more than one DNA sequence encoding this CDR3. The chain joins TRBV19 to TRBJ1-2, with D uncertain. Per germline, CDR1 LNHDA and CDR2 SQIVND (reference sequence). The CDR3 runs 14 residues. V lost 5 bases and J lost 5, with 15 bases in between. For the CDR3, the DNA is TGTGCCAGTAGTTTGATCGGGGTAGCATATGGCTACACCTTC. This encodes CASSLIGVAYGYTF.

The rearrangement joins TRBV4-1 to TRBJ2-3; possibly TRBD2 for D (5 bases). Germline V lookup: CDR1 MGHRA, CDR2 YSYEKL. The CDR3 runs to 14 residues. V lost 1 base, J lost 4 bases, and 9 bases lay in between. In DNA, the CDR3 is TGCGCCAGCAGCCAAGCAGAGGGAGCAGATACGCAGTATTTT. It codes for CASSQAEGADTQYF.

CDR3 amino acids: CASSLDRYNEQFF. CDR3 DNA: TGTGCCAGCAGCTTAGATCGGTACAATGAGCAGTTCTTC. This rearrangement joins TRBV11-1 to TRBJ2-1; no definite D call. Trimming cost V 1 base and J 4 bases, with 5 bases left between them. The CDR3 covers 13 residues. Germline CDR1 is SGHAT and CDR2 is FQDESV (reference sequence).

The chain carries TRBV4-3 and TRBJ2-7; 8 nucleotides line up with TRBD2. Germline-derived CDR1 and CDR2 are LGHNA and YSLEER. With 2 bases clipped from V and 2 bases from J, the junction kept 8 bases outside the gene matches. The CDR3 has 16 residues. The CDR3 is CASSQIGGAYTYEQYF. In nucleotides, the CDR3 is TGCGCCAGCAGCCAAATCGGGGGGGCCTATACCTACGAGCAGTACTTC.

The chain is built from TRBV4-2 and TRBJ2-2; 8 bases match TRBD1. This CDR3 region has 17 residues. Losses at the gene ends were 3 bases for V and 0 bases for J; bases not matched to a gene: 6. In germline, CDR1 is LGHNA, CDR2 YNFKEQ. CDR3 region: CASSHPDRGPNTGELFF. CDR3 nucleotides: TGTGCCAGCAGCCACCCCGACAGGGGACCGAACACCGGGGAGCTGTTTTTT.

V and J are TRBV7-9 and TRBJ2-7; possible D gene TRBD1, 6 bases. The CDR3 runs 13 residues. Trimming stripped 5 bases from V and 2 bases from J, with 10 bases between. Germline V gene sequence: CDR1 SEHNR, CDR2 FQNEAQ (reference sequence). The CDR3 sequence is CASSLGDTYEQYF. In nucleotides, the CDR3 is TGTGCCAGCAGCCTCGGGGACACCTACGAGCAGTACTTC.

The V gene is TRBV7-9, the J gene TRBJ2-5; D may be TRBD2 (6 bases). The DNA matches TRBJ2-7 better at its end, which makes the J call doubtful. In germline, CDR1 is SEHNR, CDR2 FQNEAQ (reference sequence). The CDR3 length is 13 residues. The CDR3, as DNA: TGTGCCAGCAGCTACTACGCGGGGTACGAGCAGTACTTC. Its protein product is CASSYYAGYEQYF.

The chain employs TRBV13 and TRBJ1-1, with 10 bases matching TRBD1. With 5 bases clipped from V and 5 bases from J, the junction kept 8 bases outside the gene matches. The germline V gene has CDR1 PRHDT and CDR2 FYEKMQ (reference sequence). CDR3 length: 15 amino acids. The CDR3, as DNA: TGTGCCAGCAGCGCCGAGGGACAGGGGTTAACTGAAGCTTTCTTT. As protein: CASSAEGQGLTEAFF.

The rearrangement links TRBV27 to TRBJ2-4, with 9 bases identical to TRBD1. This CDR3 contains 14 residues. With V trimmed by 3 bases and J by 8 bases, 5 bases remained unmatched. Germline CDR1 reads MNHEY; CDR2 reads SMNVEV (reference sequence). CDR3 sequence reads: CASSLNRGPDIQYF. CDR3 nucleotides: TGTGCCAGCAGTTTGAACAGGGGGCCGGACATTCAGTACTTC.

The chain combines TRBV11-2 with TRBJ2-4; 12 nucleotides match TRBD2. Trimming removed 0 bases from V and 6 bases from J; junction bases left unmatched: 3. The germline V gene has CDR1 SGHAT and CDR2 FQNNGV. The CDR3 has 16 amino acids. This CDR3 reads CASSLDLAGGLNIQYF. CDR3 sequence (DNA): TGTGCCAGCAGCTTAGATCTAGCGGGGGGGCTAAACATTCAGTACTTC.